This entry features one T cell receptor (beta chain) sequence. Its antigen remains unidentified. The record originates from a study of OX40 agonist ivuxolimab in advanced cancers. About the research overall: Among those enrolled, mean age was approximately 60 years (range about 23 to 85) and about 79% were male. Having had anti-PD-1, anti-PD-L1 or anti-CTLA-4 therapy before was allowed, and over 35% had some. General study results and limits: Low levels of normalized T-cell clonal expansion also appeared in some nonresponders.

TCRdb's copy holds only in-frame clones and misses some; the assay was immunoSEQ multiplex PCR. Of tens of thousands of clones in the sample, roughly 85% were seen once. Germline V gene sequence: CDR1 MNHEY, CDR2 SMNVEV (reference sequence). Deletions cut 5 bases from V and 6 bases from J, with 15 bases between. This CDR3 region has 14 residues. The source is an adult with an advanced solid tumor such as melanoma, head and neck, liver or kidney cancer. Here the sequenced sample was CD4+ or CD8+ T cells sorted from blood, taken in a trial of the OX40 agonist ivuxolimab. The chain uses TRBV27 and TRBJ2-3, with a tentative D call TRBD2 (5 bases). DNA for the CDR3: TGTGCCAGCAGTCCTGGACTTGCCAGGGATACGCAGTATTTT. It is translated as CASSPGLARDTQYF.